These T cell receptor beta chains were read from a single sample in a study of CD8+ T cells in alopecia areata. The protocol was immunoSEQ multiplex PCR, while the TCRdb copy is restricted to in-frame clones and leaves out a portion. The sample yields around 200,000 clones, roughly three fifths seen once. The material was CD8+ T cells sorted from blood, obtained at week 24, from a patient treated with tofacitinib. Receptors originate from a human donor with alopecia areata. Each CDR3 is given without its conserved first and last residue. Fields, in order: D gene, J gene, V gene, CDR3 protein. A D gene is named only where the DNA matches it firmly.

- TRBJ1-2 TRBV5-6 ASSFGLDRS
TRBD1 TRBJ1-5 TRBV2 ASTVTGGGNQPQH
- TRBJ2-5 TRBV30 AWLTDSSAVETQY
- TRBJ1-6 TRBV13 ASSSAGGSNSPLH
- TRBJ1-5 TRBV23-1 ASRFRVLRGSNQPQH
- TRBJ2-3 TRBV5-6 ASSSGTDTQY
- TRBJ2-2 TRBV27 ASSPRGRDTGELF
- TRBJ1-1 TRBV2 ASKTNTEAF
TRBD2 TRBJ2-5 TRBV19 ASSKGLAASEQY
- TRBJ2-5 TRBV2 ASKGLQETQY
- TRBJ2-7 TRBV6-5 ASSYSDRSYEQY
- TRBJ2-7 TRBV18 ASSPSTYEQY
- TRBJ2-1 TRBV5-6 ASIRTEDLPEQF
TRBD1 TRBJ2-5 TRBV7-7 ASSAGDSKETQY
TRBD1 TRBJ2-2 TRBV5-6 ASSAETGGPTGELF
TRBD2 TRBJ2-3 TRBV30 AWSGATSGDTDTQY
- TRBJ2-5 TRBV6-5 ASSSGTAYVAQY
- TRBJ2-1 TRBV11-2 ASSLTGLRYNEQF
TRBD1 TRBJ1-1 TRBV29-1 SVQGQGANTEAF
- TRBJ2-2 TRBV5-6 ASSQGPGELF
- TRBJ2-3 TRBV5-1 ASSLGSSGRVSDTQY
TRBD1 TRBJ2-1 TRBV7-2 ASSHRDRANEQF
- TRBJ2-2 TRBV6-5 ASSFTNTGELF
- TRBJ2-1 TRBV6-4 ASGTEQF
- TRBJ1-3 TRBV5-6 ASSFGSSGNTIY
- TRBJ2-1 TRBV7-9 ASSPGAGSQGSYNEQF
TRBD1 TRBJ1-2 TRBV27 ASSFYTREGQGYYGYT
TRBD2 TRBJ2-7 TRBV27 ASSFLGEGYEQY
- TRBJ2-5 TRBV10-3 AISSRSSDGQY
- TRBJ1-2 TRBV6-6 ASSHRDSNYGYT
TRBD2 TRBJ2-5 TRBV4-2 ASSQELAGGQEETQY
- TRBJ1-6 TRBV27 ASSPGNSYNSPLH
- TRBJ2-1 TRBV10-3 AIGTSGGYNEQF
- TRBJ1-5 TRBV13 ASSLGGGQPQH
- TRBJ1-5 TRBV19 ASSGPGDRGQPQH
- TRBJ1-2 TRBV27 ASRQDGASYGYT
- TRBJ2-3 TRBV7-9 ASSLEDSTDTQY
TRBD1 TRBJ2-7 TRBV7-6 ASSLHRDRGRNEQY
TRBD2 TRBJ2-2 TRBV7-6 ASSFLGGTSDLTGELF
- TRBJ2-2 TRBV27 ASSTSRVSGELF
- TRBJ1-6 TRBV29-1 SVDKSGVDNSPLH
- TRBJ2-7 TRBV12-5 ASESDSGNYEQY
- TRBJ2-2 TRBV9 ASSPWGTGELF
TRBD2 TRBJ2-3 TRBV29-1 SVEGGVGTDTQY
- TRBJ2-7 TRBV5-1 ASSLAGGGPYEQY
- TRBJ2-2 TRBV6-5 ASSLASDTGELF
- TRBJ1-5 TRBV2 ASTPGIANQPQH
- TRBJ2-4 TRBV30 AWSVARYTLAKNIQY
- TRBJ1-1 TRBV2 ASTQKRYTEAF
TRBD1 TRBJ2-1 TRBV6-5 ASSPGTGSEQF
TRBD1 TRBJ1-1 TRBV7-9 ASSAGTGTEAF
- TRBJ2-2 TRBV5-5 ASSLAGSGPGELF
TRBD1 TRBJ1-1 TRBV11-1 ASSYTSGQGSTEAF
- TRBJ2-5 TRBV29-1 SAAQETQY
- TRBJ1-1 TRBV4-1 ASSQVFQAGSTEAF
- TRBJ2-3 TRBV4-1 ASSQELWTPTQY
- TRBJ2-7 TRBV30 AWSVSLTGGDEQY
- TRBJ2-2 TRBV7-8 ASSYPGELF
- TRBJ2-1 TRBV11-2 ASSLGKYNEQF